These 8 T cell receptor beta chains came from one sample sequenced in a study of CD8+ T cells in alopecia areata. RNA extraction and reverse transcription yielded cDNA as sequencing template. Produced via immunoSEQ multiplex PCR; TCRdb's table is partial and in-frame only. The profile shows approximately 140,000 clones, approximately 50% of them singletons. Material for sequencing was CD4+ T cells sorted from blood. The receptors were sampled from a human donor with alopecia areata.

This clone has a handful of counts. V usage is TRBV11-2 and J usage is TRBJ2-7; D tentatively fits TRBD1 or TRBD2 (6 bases each). From germline, CDR1 is SGHAT and CDR2 FQNNGV. CDR3 size: 15 residues. Trimming cost V 5 bases and J 3 bases, with 17 bases left between them. For the CDR3, the DNA is TGTGCCAGCAGCGCTCAGGGGACTCCGAACTACGAGCAGTACTTC. Its translation is CASSAQGTPNYEQYF.

This clone has a handful of counts. This rearrangement joins TRBV28 to TRBJ2-5; D unclear. The CDR3 has 13 amino acids. Trimming removed 6 bases at V and 0 bases at J, with 8 bases between. The V gene's germline CDR1 is MDHEN and CDR2 SYDVKM. CDR3 in DNA: TGTGCCAGCAGGACGGCGGACCAAGAGACCCAGTACTTC. Residues: CASRTADQETQYF.

The chain carries TRBV25-1 and TRBJ2-7; D possibly corresponds to TRBD1 (6 bases). Looked up from germline, CDR1 is MGHDK and CDR2 is SYGVNS. There are 13 residues in the CDR3. Trimming pared 9 bases from V and 2 bases from J, leaving 14 bases between. CDR3 nucleotide sequence: TGTGCCAGTCGGGACACCGGAACCTACGAGCAGTACTTC. Residues: CASRDTGTYEQYF.

This clone was detected only a few times. In DNA, the CDR3 is TGCGCCAGCAGCTTGCAGGGACAGGGGATCAACGGGGAGCAGTACTTC. Translation: CASSLQGQGINGEQYF. The genes are TRBV5-1 and TRBJ2-7; 10 bases map to TRBD1. This CDR3 contains 16 residues. After removal of 1 base from V and 7 bases from J, the junction contained 11 bases not matched to a gene. Germline assignment: CDR1 SGHRS and CDR2 YFSETQ.

V gene TRBV30 combines with J gene TRBJ1-2, with D tentatively TRBD1 (5 bases). Looked up from germline, CDR1 is GTSNPN and CDR2 is SVGIG (reference sequence). The CDR3 loop spans 13 amino acids. Trimming pared 2 bases from V and 8 bases from J, leaving 15 bases between. The DNA of the CDR3 is TGTGCCTGGAGTCTAGGAGGGGATCGAGGCTACACCTTC. Translated: CAWSLGGDRGYTF.

This sequence joins TRBV4-1 and TRBJ2-5; D is ambiguous. The CDR3 consists of 14 residues. V lost 2 bases to trimming and J lost 5 bases, with 12 bases between them. CDR1 is MGHRA and CDR2 is YSYEKL in the germline V gene. This CDR3 is CASSQIDRSETQYF. In DNA, the CDR3 is TGCGCCAGCAGCCAAATTGACCGGTCGGAGACCCAGTACTTC.

The V gene is TRBV23-1, the J gene TRBJ1-3; the D is unclear. TRBV23-1 carries the ORF label, with uncertain function. The CDR3 has 15 residues. Trimming left V 3 bases short and J 0 bases short, with 9 bases between. CDR3 sequence (DNA): TGCGCCAGCAGTCAGAGGGCCCCCTCTGGAAACACCATATATTTT. Protein: CASSQRAPSGNTIYF.

This chain uses TRBV2 with TRBJ2-3; D may be TRBD2 (5 bases). Trimming shortened V by 6 bases and J by 0 bases, and 25 bases separated the two germline ends. CDR3 size: 19 residues. The germline V gene has CDR1 SNHLY and CDR2 FYNNEI. In nucleotides, the CDR3 is TGTGCCAGCAGAACCCTTTCCGGGATGGCCGACGTAAGCACAGATACGCAGTATTTT. Translating it yields CASRTLSGMADVSTDTQYF.